In its sample, the clone carrying this T cell receptor beta chain was seen a few times. Its antigen is unknown. The data stem from a study of beta chain features in type 1 diabetes. Findings and caveats of the study: More deletions and fewer insertions at VDJ junctions were found in patients with type 1 diabetes. PCR might favor shorter templates, but any such skew would affect patients and controls equally. Possibly, sequencing cDNA over-represented cells that had high TCR expression levels.

Isolated RNA was reverse transcribed in full, so expressed TCRB transcripts were sequenced. TCRdb's table, derived via immunoSEQ multiplex PCR, lists solely in-frame clones and lacks some. Of 150,000 to 190,000 clones in the sample, roughly 8% were seen once. Sorting that relied on CD45RO/CCR7/CD25/CD127/CD95/CD27 yielded CD4+ naive, central memory, regulatory and stem cell-like memory cells. This sequence was found in a man between 18 and 29 years old in good health. Material: central memory CD4+ T cells from blood.

The CDR3 here is CSVRIRPGAGTEAFF. In DNA form, the CDR3 reads TGCAGCGTCCGAATACGACCAGGGGCAGGAACTGAAGCTTTCTTT. This chain uses TRBV29-1 with TRBJ1-1; weak D call: TRBD1 (6 bases). Germline loops: CDR1 SQVTM, CDR2 ANQGSEA. The CDR3 spans 15 residues. Trimming shortened V by 6 bases and J by 5 bases, and 22 bases separated the two germline ends.